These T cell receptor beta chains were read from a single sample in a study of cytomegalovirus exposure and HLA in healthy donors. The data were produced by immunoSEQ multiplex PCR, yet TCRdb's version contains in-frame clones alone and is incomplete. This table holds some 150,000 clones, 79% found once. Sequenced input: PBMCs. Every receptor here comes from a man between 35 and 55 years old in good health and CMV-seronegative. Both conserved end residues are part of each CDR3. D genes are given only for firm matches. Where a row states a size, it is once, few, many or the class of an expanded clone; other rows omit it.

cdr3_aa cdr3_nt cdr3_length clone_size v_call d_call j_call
CASSSLAGGSYEQYF TGTGCCAGCAGTTCTCTAGCGGGAGGCTCCTACGAGCAGTACTTC 15 NA TRBV6-1 TRBD2 TRBJ2-7
CASREGGTEAFF TGTGCCAGCAGGGAAGGAGGCACTGAAGCTTTCTTT 12 NA TRBV6-6 NA TRBJ1-1
CASSLGRYTEAFF TGTGCCAGCAGCTTAGGCCGGTACACTGAAGCTTTCTTT 13 NA TRBV11-2 NA TRBJ1-1
CSAGSSTDTQYF TGCAGCGCGGGGTCTAGCACAGATACGCAGTATTTT 12 NA TRBV29-1 NA TRBJ2-3
CASSSKIQNYGYTF TGTGCCAGCAGCTCCAAAATCCAGAACTATGGCTACACCTTC 14 NA TRBV7-2 NA TRBJ1-2
CASSLGLAGAIDTQYF TGCGCCAGCAGCTTGGGGCTAGCGGGAGCCATAGATACGCAGTATTTT 16 few TRBV5-1 TRBD2 TRBJ2-3
CAWSVHRLETQYF TGTGCCTGGAGTGTACACAGGTTGGAGACCCAGTACTTC 13 NA TRBV30 NA TRBJ2-5
CASSLNPSGNNEQFF TGTGCCAGCAGCTTAAATCCCTCAGGGAACAATGAGCAGTTCTTC 15 NA TRBV11-2 NA TRBJ2-1
CASSRDRGPYEQYF TGTGCCAGCAGCAGGGACAGGGGGCCCTACGAGCAGTACTTC 14 NA TRBV11-2 TRBD1 TRBJ2-7
CASRALAGVVNIQYF TGTGCCAGCAGGGCTCTAGCGGGAGTTGTGAACATTCAGTACTTC 15 NA TRBV11-2 TRBD2 TRBJ2-4
CASSLRKREVSYNEQFF TGTGCCAGCAGCTTACGGAAGCGGGAGGTCTCCTACAATGAGCAGTTCTTC 17 NA TRBV7-8 TRBD2 TRBJ2-1
CASPQTSGSRDTQYF TGTGCCAGCCCACAGACTAGCGGGAGTCGGGATACGCAGTATTTT 15 NA TRBV21-1 NA TRBJ2-3
CASSSNSGRASANSQYF TGTGCCAGCAGCTCTAACAGCGGGAGGGCCAGCGCAAACAGTCAGTACTTC 17 NA TRBV7-9 TRBD2 TRBJ2-4
CASRPQGIREKLFF TGTGCCAGCAGACCCCAGGGTATTAGAGAAAAACTGTTTTTT 14 NA TRBV6-5 NA TRBJ1-4
CASSRNLELSYEQYF TGTGCCAGCAGCCGAAACCTAGAACTAAGCTACGAGCAGTACTTC 15 NA TRBV21-1 NA TRBJ2-7
CASSCRIGTGCAAFF TGTGCCAGCAGCTGTCGAATCGGGACAGGGTGCGCAGCTTTCTTT 15 NA TRBV5-8 TRBD1 TRBJ1-1
CASSLGASGRGGSTDTQYF TGCGCCAGCAGCTTGGGGGCTAGCGGGCGGGGGGGGTCAACAGATACGCAGTATTTT 19 NA TRBV5-1 TRBD2 TRBJ2-3
CASSGQNYGYTF TGTGCCAGCAGCGGACAAAACTATGGCTACACCTTC 12 NA TRBV28 NA TRBJ1-2
CASRRGMSGYNEQFF TGTGCCAGCAGAAGAGGGATGAGCGGATACAATGAGCAGTTCTTC 15 NA TRBV2 NA TRBJ2-1
CASSMGRPTVNTEAFF TGTGCCAGCAGCATGGGTAGGCCGACAGTGAACACTGAAGCTTTCTTT 16 NA TRBV5-4 NA TRBJ1-1
CASSLGEGSLPYF TGTGCCAGCAGCTTAGGGGAGGGCAGCCTTCCGTACTTC 13 NA TRBV7-9 TRBD2 TRBJ2-7
CASSRGTQGRGEKLFF TGTGCCAGCAGCCGGGGTACACAGGGGCGTGGTGAAAAACTGTTTTTT 16 NA TRBV7-2 TRBD1 TRBJ1-4
CASSRLAGGSHNEQFF TGTGCCAGCAGCCGACTGGCGGGAGGTTCCCACAATGAGCAGTTCTTC 16 few TRBV7-2 TRBD2 TRBJ2-1
CTSSQDHRRGRALNEQFF TGCACCAGCAGCCAAGATCATAGGAGAGGGAGGGCCCTCAATGAGCAGTTCTTC 18 once TRBV1 NA TRBJ2-1
CASSEDGAGEQYF TGTGCCAGCAGTGAAGATGGGGCGGGGGAGCAGTACTTC 13 NA TRBV6-1 TRBD2 TRBJ2-5
CASREGQGRYGEQFF TGTGCCAGCAGGGAGGGACAGGGTCGCTATGGTGAGCAGTTCTTC 15 NA TRBV6-6 TRBD1 TRBJ2-1
CASSPYYRGNYGYTF TGTGCCAGCAGCCCTTACTACAGGGGGAACTATGGCTACACCTTC 15 NA TRBV14 TRBD1 TRBJ1-2
CASSFFTSGNSEQYF TGCGCCAGCAGCTTTTTTACTAGCGGGAATAGCGAGCAGTACTTC 15 few TRBV5-1 TRBD2 TRBJ2-7
CASSVWGESGSETQYF TGTGCCAGCAGCGTTTGGGGGGAGAGTGGTTCCGAGACCCAGTACTTC 16 NA TRBV9 NA TRBJ2-5
CASSSGERNTEAFF TGCGCCAGCAGCTCCGGGGAACGGAACACTGAAGCTTTCTTT 14 NA TRBV5-1 NA TRBJ1-1
CASSLVQGSNQPQHF TGTGCCAGCAGCTTGGTACAGGGTAGCAATCAGCCCCAGCATTTT 15 NA TRBV7-6 NA TRBJ1-5
CASSLWPLRGLNYGYTF TGTGCCAGCAGTTTATGGCCCCTCCGGGGACTTAACTATGGCTACACCTTC 17 NA TRBV27 NA TRBJ1-2
CASSSLAGDTGELFF TGTGCCAGCAGCTCCCTAGCGGGGGACACCGGGGAGCTGTTTTTT 15 NA TRBV4-2 TRBD2 TRBJ2-2
CASSPQVGAYNEQFF TGTGCCAGCAGCCCTCAAGTGGGAGCCTACAATGAGCAGTTCTTC 15 NA TRBV7-2 NA TRBJ2-1
CASSLPRTGVGYGYTF TGTGCCAGCAGCTTACCCCGGACAGGGGTGGGCTATGGCTACACCTTC 16 NA TRBV7-2 TRBD1 TRBJ1-2